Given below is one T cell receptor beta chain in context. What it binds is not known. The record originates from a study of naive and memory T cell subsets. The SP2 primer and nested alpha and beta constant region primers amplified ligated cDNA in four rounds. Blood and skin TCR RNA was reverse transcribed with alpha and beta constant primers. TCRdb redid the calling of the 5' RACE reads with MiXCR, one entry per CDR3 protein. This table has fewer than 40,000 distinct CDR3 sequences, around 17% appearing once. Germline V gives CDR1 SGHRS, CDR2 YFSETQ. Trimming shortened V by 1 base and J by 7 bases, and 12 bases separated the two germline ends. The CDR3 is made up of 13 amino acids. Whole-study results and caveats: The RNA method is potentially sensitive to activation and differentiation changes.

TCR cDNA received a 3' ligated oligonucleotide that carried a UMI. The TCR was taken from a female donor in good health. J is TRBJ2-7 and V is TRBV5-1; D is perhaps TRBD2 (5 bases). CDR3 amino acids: CASSLYVTGEQYF. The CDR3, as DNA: TGCGCCAGCAGCTTGTACGTCACGGGGGAGCAGTACTTC.